Each of the 18 T cell receptor beta chains below was sequenced from the same sample in a study of blood T cell repertoires in COVID-19. Only in-frame clones appear in the TCRdb table, and some are missing; sequencing was by immunoSEQ multiplex PCR. Of more than 60,000 clones detected, around 91% appear once; the ten largest clones hold 5% to 6%. The specimen was peripheral blood. These TCRs come from a man aged 50-59 years with acute or convalescent COVID-19.

The chain's CDR3 is CASSLGGETDTQYF. The CDR3 coding sequence is TGCGCCAGCAGCTTGGGGGGAGAAACAGATACGCAGTATTTT. The rearrangement links TRBV5-1 to TRBJ2-3, with D possibly TRBD2 on 5 matching bases. The CDR3 is 14 residues long. Trimming removed 0 bases at V and 3 bases at J, with 8 bases between. The germline V gene encodes CDR1 SGHRS and CDR2 YFSETQ.

This clone was observed once. The J gene is TRBJ1-5, the V gene TRBV18, with D hard to call. The germline CDR1 and CDR2 sequences are KGHSH and LQKENI. V was cut by 3 bases and J by 0 bases, with 3 bases left in between. The CDR3 totals 13 residues. The CDR3 nucleotides read TGTGCCAGCTCACCTTATAGCAATCAGCCCCAGCATTTT. Protein product: CASSPYSNQPQHF. The complete variable domain, with remaining parts taken from reference TRBV18 and TRBJ1-5, reads NAGVMQNPRHLVRRRGQEARLRCSPMKGHSHVYWYRQLPEEGLKFMVYLQKENIIDESGMPKERFSAEFPKEGPSILRIQQVVRGDSAAYFCASSPYSNQPQHFGDGTRLSIL.

Worth noting for this clone: One end of the junction fails to match germline, which may point to a read error. The chain combines TRBV9 with TRBJ1-1; weak D call: TRBD1 (6 bases). The CDR3 covers 14 residues. Germline CDR1 and CDR2: SGDLS and YYNGEE. CDR3 sequence: CASSGSLRDTEAFF. In DNA, the CDR3 is TGTGCCAGCAGCGGAAGTCTCCGGGACACCGAAGCTTTCTTT. Full variable domain (remainder filled in from reference TRBV9 and TRBJ1-1): DSGVTQTPKHLITATGQRVTLRCSPRSGDLSVYWYQQSLDQGLQFLIQYYNGEERAKGNILERFSAQQFPDLHSELNLSSLELGDSALYFCASSGSLRDTEAFFGQGTRLTVV.

This clone was seen a single time. The chain couples TRBV3-1 (or the pseudogene TRBV3-2) to TRBJ2-7, with D tentatively TRBD1 (5 bases). V lost 2 bases and J lost 2, with 10 bases in between. The CDR3 covers 14 residues. The V gene's germline CDR1 is LGHDT and CDR2 YNNKEL (reference sequence). The CDR3 here is CASSQKGVAYEQYF. The CDR3 DNA reads as TGTGCCAGCAGCCAAAAAGGGGTCGCCTACGAGCAGTACTTC.

This clone has only one observation. V gene TRBV5-1 combines with J gene TRBJ2-1, with a possible D match to TRBD1 (5 bases). The germline V gene has CDR1 SGHRS and CDR2 YFSETQ. Trimming removed 0 bases from V and 1 base from J, with 5 bases in between. The CDR3 covers 14 residues. CDR3 loop: CASSLGQSYNEQFF. The CDR3 bases are TGCGCCAGCAGCTTGGGACAGTCCTACAATGAGCAGTTCTTC.

The table lists this clone with a few counts. The J gene is TRBJ2-2, the V gene TRBV6-1, with 9 bases aligning to TRBD2. The V gene's germline CDR1 is MNHNS and CDR2 SASEGT. The CDR3 consists of 16 residues. Trimming took 4 bases from V and 5 from J; bases not matched to a gene: 8. CDR3 in amino acids: CASSGLAGVGTGELFF. The CDR3 DNA is TGTGCCAGCAGTGGGTTAGCGGGAGTAGGGACCGGGGAGCTGTTTTTT.

This clone was detected a few times. The V and J genes are TRBV11-2 and TRBJ2-1; 9 bases match TRBD2. The germline V gene encodes CDR1 SGHAT and CDR2 FQNNGV. The J segment lost 8 bases and the V segment lost 1 base, leaving 6 bases of the junction unmatched. This CDR3 comprises 15 residues. The CDR3 nucleotides read TGTGCCAGCAGCTTAGGCTTTAGCGGGAGAGATGAGCAGTTCTTC. Protein product: CASSLGFSGRDEQFF.

The gene calls are TRBV3-1 (or the pseudogene TRBV3-2) and TRBJ1-2; D might be TRBD1 (5 bases). Germline V lookup: CDR1 LGHDT, CDR2 YNNKEL (reference sequence). This CDR3 spans 16 amino acids. V shed 0 bases and J shed 7 bases, with 18 bases lying between them. The CDR3 nucleotides read TGTGCCAGCAGCCAAGAAGTTTCCAAGGGGCAGAGTGGCTACACCTTC. Amino acids: CASSQEVSKGQSGYTF.

This clone occurred a few times. The chain couples TRBV11-2 to TRBJ2-6, with no clear D. Looked up from germline, CDR1 is SGHAT and CDR2 is FQNNGV. The CDR3 has 15 amino acids. V was cut by 6 bases and J by 0 bases, with 9 bases left in between. The CDR3 is CASSLTVSGANVLTF. The CDR3 nucleotides read TGTGCCAGCAGTCTAACAGTCTCTGGGGCCAACGTCCTGACTTTC. Using reference TRBV11-2 and TRBJ2-6 for the parts outside the CDR3, the full variable domain is EAGVAQSPRYKIIEKRQSVAFWCNPISGHATLYWYQQILGQGPKLLIQFQNNGVVDDSQLPKDRFSAERLKGVDSTLKIQPAKLEDSAVYLCASSLTVSGANVLTFGAGSRLTVL.

The chain employs TRBV3-1 (or the pseudogene TRBV3-2) and TRBJ2-1, with D maybe TRBD2 (5 bases). The CDR3 extends over 16 amino acids. Germline loops: CDR1 LGHDT, CDR2 YNNKEL (reference sequence). Trimming took off 1 base at V and 5 bases at J, with 15 bases between the two ends. The CDR3 DNA sequence: TGTGCCAGCAGCCAAGCTTACGGGAACATAAACAATGAGCAGTTCTTC. It encodes CASSQAYGNINNEQFF.

This clone was counted once. Written as DNA, the CDR3 is TGCAGCGTTTATGGGAGGGACGGGGACAATGAGCAGTTCTTC. This gives the protein CSVYGRDGDNEQFF. This rearrangement joins TRBV29-1 to TRBJ2-1; 7 positions agree with TRBD2. CDR3 size: 14 residues. Germline assignment: CDR1 SQVTM and CDR2 ANQGSEA. J lost 5 bases, V lost 5 bases, and 9 bases had no gene match.

This clone was picked up a small number of times. The chain recombines TRBV2 with TRBJ1-1; 8 bases agree with TRBD1. The J segment lost 0 bases and the V segment lost 8 bases, leaving 5 bases of the junction unmatched. From germline, CDR1 is SNHLY and CDR2 FYNNEI. The CDR3 covers 14 residues. The CDR3 protein is CASDRQGMNTEAFF. CDR3 coding DNA: TGTGCCAGCGATAGACAGGGGATGAACACTGAAGCTTTCTTT.

V and J are TRBV5-4 and TRBJ2-5; possible D gene TRBD1, 5 bases. Germline CDR1 SGHNT, CDR2 YYREEE (reference sequence). Trimming stripped 5 bases from V and 1 base from J, with 9 bases between. This CDR3 is 13 amino acids long. The CDR3 region has the DNA TGTGCCAGCAGTTTGACAGTCCAAGAGACCCAGTACTTC. This codes for CASSLTVQETQYF. The entire variable domain, with the rest obtained from reference TRBV5-4 and TRBJ2-5, is as follows: ETGVTQSPTHLIKTRGQQVTLRCSSQSGHNTVSWYQQALGQGPQFIFQYYREEENGRGNFPPRFSGLQFPNYSSELNVNALELDDSALYLCASSLTVQETQYFGPGTRLLVL.

V is TRBV6-6 and J is TRBJ1-2; D gene unclear. Germline values: CDR1 MNHNY, CDR2 SVGAGI (reference sequence). V was clipped by 5 bases and J by 7 bases, with 8 bases between them. This CDR3 has 11 residues. The CDR3 DNA follows: TGTGCCAGCAGTCCAGGTTTTGGCTACACCTTC. It translates to CASSPGFGYTF.

The chain has TRBV18 and TRBJ2-5, with unresolved D. Germline CDR1 is KGHSH and CDR2 is LQKENI. This CDR3 comprises 15 residues. V lost 3 bases to trimming and J lost 2 bases, with 13 bases between them. The chain's CDR3 is CASSPESLAQETQYF. The CDR3 nucleotides read TGTGCCAGCTCACCGGAATCTTTAGCACAAGAGACCCAGTACTTC. The variable domain in full, completed from reference TRBV18 and TRBJ2-5, reads NAGVMQNPRHLVRRRGQEARLRCSPMKGHSHVYWYRQLPEEGLKFMVYLQKENIIDESGMPKERFSAEFPKEGPSILRIQQVVRGDSAAYFCASSPESLAQETQYFGPGTRLLVL.

V gene TRBV30 combines with J gene TRBJ2-5, with D perhaps matching TRBD2 (7 bases). V was cut by 4 bases and J by 4 bases, with 16 bases left in between. There are 14 residues in the CDR3. CDR1 GTSNPN and CDR2 SVGIG come from the germline V gene (reference sequence). CDR3 sequence reads: CAWTRGAALETQYF. The CDR3 bases are TGTGCCTGGACCCGGGGGGCTGCCTTAGAGACCCAGTACTTC.

The chain couples TRBV10-3 to TRBJ1-3; possible D gene TRBD1, 6 bases. The CDR3 length is 15 residues. V dropped 3 bases and J dropped 8 bases, with 17 bases sitting between them. Germline V gene sequence: CDR1 ENHRY, CDR2 SYGVKD. CDR3 in DNA: TGTGCCATCAGTGATTCCACGACAGGTAGAGACACCATATATTTT. Translated, it gives CAISDSTTGRDTIYF.

This chain uses TRBV11-3 with TRBJ1-3, with no clear D. Germline V gives CDR1 SGHNT, CDR2 YENEEA. Trimming removed 1 base at V and 0 bases at J, with 7 bases between. The CDR3 is 15 residues long. In DNA, the CDR3 is TGTGCCAGCAGCTTAGTCGTGAGCTCTGGAAACACCATATATTTT. Its protein product is CASSLVVSSGNTIYF.